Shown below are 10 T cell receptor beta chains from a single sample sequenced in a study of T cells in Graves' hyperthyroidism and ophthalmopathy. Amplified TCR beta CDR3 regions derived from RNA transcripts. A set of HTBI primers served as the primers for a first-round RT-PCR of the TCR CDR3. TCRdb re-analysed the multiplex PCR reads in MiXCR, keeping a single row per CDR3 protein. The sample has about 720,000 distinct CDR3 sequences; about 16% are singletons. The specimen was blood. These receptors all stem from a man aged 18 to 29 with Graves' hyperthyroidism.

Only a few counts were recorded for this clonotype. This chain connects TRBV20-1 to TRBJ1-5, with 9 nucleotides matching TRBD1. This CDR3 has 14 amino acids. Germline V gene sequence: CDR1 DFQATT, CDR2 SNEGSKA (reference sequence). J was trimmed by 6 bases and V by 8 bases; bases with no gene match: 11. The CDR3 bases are TGCAGTCTGGGGGGATCGGGACAGGGTCAGCCCCAGCATTTT. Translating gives CSLGGSGQGQPQHF.

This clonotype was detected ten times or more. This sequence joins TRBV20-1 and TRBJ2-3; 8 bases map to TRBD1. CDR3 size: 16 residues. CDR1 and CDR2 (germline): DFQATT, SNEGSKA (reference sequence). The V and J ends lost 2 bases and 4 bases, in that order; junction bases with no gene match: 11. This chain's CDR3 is CSARNSRQGRADTQYF. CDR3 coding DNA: TGCAGTGCTAGAAATTCCAGACAGGGGCGCGCAGATACGCAGTATTTT.

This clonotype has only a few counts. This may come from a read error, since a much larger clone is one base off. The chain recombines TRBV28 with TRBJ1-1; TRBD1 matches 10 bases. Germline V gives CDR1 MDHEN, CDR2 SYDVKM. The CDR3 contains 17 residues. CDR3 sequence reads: CASSPTDRGLMNTEASF. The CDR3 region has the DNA TGTGCCAGCAGTCCCACCGACAGGGGGCTTATGAACACTGAAGCTTCCTTT.

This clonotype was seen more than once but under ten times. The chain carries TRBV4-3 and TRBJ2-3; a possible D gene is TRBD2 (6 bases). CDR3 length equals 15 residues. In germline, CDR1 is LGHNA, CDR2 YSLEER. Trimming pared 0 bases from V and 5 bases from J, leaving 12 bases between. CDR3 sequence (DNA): TGCGCCAGCAGCCAAGACGCGGGGCGAGGAGATACGCAGTATTTT. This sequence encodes CASSQDAGRGDTQYF.

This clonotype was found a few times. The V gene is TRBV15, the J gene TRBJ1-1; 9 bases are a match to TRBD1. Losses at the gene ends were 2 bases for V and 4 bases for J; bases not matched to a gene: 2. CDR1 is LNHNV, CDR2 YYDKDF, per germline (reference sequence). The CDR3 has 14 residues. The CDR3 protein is CATSRRGQGTEAFF. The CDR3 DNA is TGTGCCACCAGCAGAAGGGGACAGGGCACTGAAGCTTTCTTT.

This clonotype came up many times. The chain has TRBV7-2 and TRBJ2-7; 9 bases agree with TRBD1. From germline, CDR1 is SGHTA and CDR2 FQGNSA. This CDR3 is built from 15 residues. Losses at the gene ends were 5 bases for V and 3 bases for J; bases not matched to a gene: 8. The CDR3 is CASSQTPGQGYEQYF. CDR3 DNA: TGTGCCAGCAGCCAGACCCCGGGACAGGGCTACGAGCAGTACTTC. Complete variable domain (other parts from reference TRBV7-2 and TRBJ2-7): GAGVSQSPSNKVTEKGKDVELRCDPISGHTALYWYRQSLGQGLEFLIYFQGNSAPDKSGLPSDRFSAERTGGSVSTLTIQRTQQEDSAVYLCASSQTPGQGYEQYFGPGTRLTVT.

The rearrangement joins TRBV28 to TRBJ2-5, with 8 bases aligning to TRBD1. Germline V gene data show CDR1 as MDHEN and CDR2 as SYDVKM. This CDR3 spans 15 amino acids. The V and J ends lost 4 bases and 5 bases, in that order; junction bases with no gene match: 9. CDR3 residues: CASSYGRGREETQYF. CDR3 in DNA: TGTGCCAGCAGTTATGGCAGGGGGCGCGAGGAGACCCAGTACTTC.

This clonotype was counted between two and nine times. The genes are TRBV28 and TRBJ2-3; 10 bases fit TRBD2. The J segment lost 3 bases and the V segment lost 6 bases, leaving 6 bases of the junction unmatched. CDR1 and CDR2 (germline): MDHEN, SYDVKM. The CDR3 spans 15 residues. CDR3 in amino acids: CASSRPGLATDTQYF. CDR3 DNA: TGTGCCAGCAGCAGACCGGGACTAGCGACAGATACGCAGTATTTT.

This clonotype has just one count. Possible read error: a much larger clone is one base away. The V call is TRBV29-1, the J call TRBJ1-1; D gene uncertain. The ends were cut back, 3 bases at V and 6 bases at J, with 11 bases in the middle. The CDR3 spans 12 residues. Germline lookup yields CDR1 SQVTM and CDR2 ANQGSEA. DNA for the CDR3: TGCAGCGTTGACGCGGCGGACGCTGAAGCTTTCTTT. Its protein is CSVDAADAEAFF.

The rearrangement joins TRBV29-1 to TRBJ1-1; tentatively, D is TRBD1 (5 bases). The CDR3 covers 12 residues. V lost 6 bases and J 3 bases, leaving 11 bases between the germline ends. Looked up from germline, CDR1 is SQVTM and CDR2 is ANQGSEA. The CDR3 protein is CSVGGRYTEAFF. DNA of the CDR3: TGCAGCGTGGGGGGTCGGTACACTGAAGCTTTCTTT.